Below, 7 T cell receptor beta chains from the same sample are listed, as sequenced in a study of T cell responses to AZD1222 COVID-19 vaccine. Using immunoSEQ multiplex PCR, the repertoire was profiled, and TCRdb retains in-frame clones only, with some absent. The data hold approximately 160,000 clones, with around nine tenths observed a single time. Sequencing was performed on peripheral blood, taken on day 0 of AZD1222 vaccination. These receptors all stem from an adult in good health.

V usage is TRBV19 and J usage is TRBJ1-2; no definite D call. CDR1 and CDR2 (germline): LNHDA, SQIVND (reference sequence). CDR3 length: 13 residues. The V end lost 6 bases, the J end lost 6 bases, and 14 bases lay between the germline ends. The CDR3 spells CASRMGWKDGYTF. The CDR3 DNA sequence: TGTGCCAGTAGAATGGGGTGGAAGGATGGCTACACCTTC.

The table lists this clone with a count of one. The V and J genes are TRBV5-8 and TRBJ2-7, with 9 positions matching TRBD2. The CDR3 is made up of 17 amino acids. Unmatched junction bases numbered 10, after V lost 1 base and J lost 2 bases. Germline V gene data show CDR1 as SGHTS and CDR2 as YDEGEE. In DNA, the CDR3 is TGTGCCAGCAGCTTGTCCCTTGGCGGGAGGGCCACCTACGAGCAGTACTTC. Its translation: CASSLSLGGRATYEQYF.

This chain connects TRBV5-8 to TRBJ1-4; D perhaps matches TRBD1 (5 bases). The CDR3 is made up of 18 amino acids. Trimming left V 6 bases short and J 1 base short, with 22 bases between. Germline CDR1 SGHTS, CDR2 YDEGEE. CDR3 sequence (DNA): TGTGCCAGCACCCTCGGTGTTGGGGCCGGGGTAACTAATGAAAAACTGTTTTTT. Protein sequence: CASTLGVGAGVTNEKLFF.

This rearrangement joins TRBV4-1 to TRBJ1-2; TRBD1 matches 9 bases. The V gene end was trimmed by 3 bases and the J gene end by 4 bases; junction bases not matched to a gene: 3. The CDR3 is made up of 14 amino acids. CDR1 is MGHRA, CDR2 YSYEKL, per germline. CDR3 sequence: CASSHGQGPYGYTF. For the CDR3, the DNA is TGCGCCAGCAGCCATGGACAGGGGCCCTATGGCTACACCTTC.

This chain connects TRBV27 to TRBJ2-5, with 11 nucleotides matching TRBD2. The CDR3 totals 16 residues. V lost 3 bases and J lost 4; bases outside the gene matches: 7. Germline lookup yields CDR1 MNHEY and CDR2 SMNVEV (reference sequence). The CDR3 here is CASSLGLAASRETQYF. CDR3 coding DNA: TGTGCCAGCAGTTTGGGACTAGCGGCCTCTAGAGAGACCCAGTACTTC.

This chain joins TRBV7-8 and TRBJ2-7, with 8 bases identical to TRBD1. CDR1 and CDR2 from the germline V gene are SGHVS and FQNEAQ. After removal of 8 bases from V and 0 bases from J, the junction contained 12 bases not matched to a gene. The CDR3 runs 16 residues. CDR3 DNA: TGTGCCAGCCGCACTGACAGGGGAACAGCCTCCTACGAGCAGTACTTC. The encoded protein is CASRTDRGTASYEQYF.

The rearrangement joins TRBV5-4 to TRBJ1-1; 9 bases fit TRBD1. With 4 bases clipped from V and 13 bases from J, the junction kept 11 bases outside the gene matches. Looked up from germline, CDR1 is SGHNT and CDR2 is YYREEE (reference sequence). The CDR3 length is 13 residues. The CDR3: CASSIQGAASGFF. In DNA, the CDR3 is TGTGCCAGCAGCATACAGGGGGCGGCCAGTGGTTTCTTT.